This TCR beta chain was obtained from a study of patients and donors after allogeneic stem cell transplantation. Losses at the gene ends were 7 bases for V and 1 base for J; bases not matched to a gene: 7. Looked up from germline, CDR1 is SQVTM and CDR2 is ANQGSEA. The CDR3 sequence is 14 residues long. This clonotype was seen more than once but under ten times. Using its own MiXCR run on the RT-PCR reads, TCRdb lists one record per CDR3 protein. Of roughly 190,000 distinct CDR3 sequences listed, less than 45% are singletons. The chain links TRBV29-1 to TRBJ1-1, with 9 bases fitting TRBD1. The receptor comes from a human donor who was either an allogeneic HSCT recipient or a stem cell or donor lymphocyte infusion donor (not recorded which). It is not recorded whose cells these are; they may come from a transplant donor. The material sequenced was blood, either unsorted or a sorted T cell fraction (not recorded which). CDR3 nucleotides: TGCAGCGGCCACAGGGGGCCCGCGAACACTGAAGCTTTCTTT. It specifies CSGHRGPANTEAFF. Combining the CDR3 with reference TRBV29-1 and TRBJ1-1 gives the whole variable domain SAVISQKPSRDICQRGTSLTIQCQVDSQVTMMFWYRQQPGQSLTLIATANQGSEATYESGFVIDKFPISRPNLTFSTLTVSNMSPEDSSIYLCSGHRGPANTEAFFGQGTRLTVV.